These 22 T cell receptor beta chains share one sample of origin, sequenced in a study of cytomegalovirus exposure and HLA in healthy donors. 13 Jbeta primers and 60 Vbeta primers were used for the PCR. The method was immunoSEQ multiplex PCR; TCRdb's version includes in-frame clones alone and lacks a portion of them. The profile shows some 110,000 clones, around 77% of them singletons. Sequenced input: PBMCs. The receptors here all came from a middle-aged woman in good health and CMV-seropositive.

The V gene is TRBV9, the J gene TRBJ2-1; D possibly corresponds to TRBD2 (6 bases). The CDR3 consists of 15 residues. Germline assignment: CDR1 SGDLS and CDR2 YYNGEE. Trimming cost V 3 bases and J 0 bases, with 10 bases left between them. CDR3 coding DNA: TGTGCCAGCAGCGACGGGACTTCCTCCTACAATGAGCAGTTCTTC. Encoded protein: CASSDGTSSYNEQFF.

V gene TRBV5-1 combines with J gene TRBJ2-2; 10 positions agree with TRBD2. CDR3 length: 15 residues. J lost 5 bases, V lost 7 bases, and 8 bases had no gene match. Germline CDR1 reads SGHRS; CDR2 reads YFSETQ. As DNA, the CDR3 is TGCGCCAGCGCTGAAGCGGGGGGGCAAACCGGGGAGCTGTTTTTT. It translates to CASAEAGGQTGELFF.

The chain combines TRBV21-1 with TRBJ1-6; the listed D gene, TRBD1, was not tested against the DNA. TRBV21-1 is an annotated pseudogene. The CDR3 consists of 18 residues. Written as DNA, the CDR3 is TGTGCCAGCAGCAAAGTATTGTCGATGGGGGACAGCAATTCACCCCTCCACTTT. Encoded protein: CASSKVLSMGDSNSPLHF.

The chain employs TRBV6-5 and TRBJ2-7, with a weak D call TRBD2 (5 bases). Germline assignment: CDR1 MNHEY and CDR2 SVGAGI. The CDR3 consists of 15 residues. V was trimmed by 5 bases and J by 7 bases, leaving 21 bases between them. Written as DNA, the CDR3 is TGTGCCAGCAGTGCCTCTAGCTCCGGTTCGAGGGAGCAGTACTTC. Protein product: CASSASSSGSREQYF.

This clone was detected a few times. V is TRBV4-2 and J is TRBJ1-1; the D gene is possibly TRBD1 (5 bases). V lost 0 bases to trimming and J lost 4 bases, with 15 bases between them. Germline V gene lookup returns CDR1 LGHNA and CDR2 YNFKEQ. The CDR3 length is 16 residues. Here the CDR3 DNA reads TGTGCCAGCAGCCAAGATCCCCCCAGGGCCGGCACTGAAGCTTTCTTT. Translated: CASSQDPPRAGTEAFF.

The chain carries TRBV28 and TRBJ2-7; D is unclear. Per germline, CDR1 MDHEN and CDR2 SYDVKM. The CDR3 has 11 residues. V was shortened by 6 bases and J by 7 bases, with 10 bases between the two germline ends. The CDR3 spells CASSQLWEQYF. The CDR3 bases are TGTGCCAGCAGCCAACTTTGGGAGCAGTACTTC.

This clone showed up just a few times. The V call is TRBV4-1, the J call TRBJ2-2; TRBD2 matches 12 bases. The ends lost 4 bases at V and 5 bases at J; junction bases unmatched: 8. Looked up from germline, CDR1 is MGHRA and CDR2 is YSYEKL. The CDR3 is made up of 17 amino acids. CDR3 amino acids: CASSRWTGLAGTGELFF. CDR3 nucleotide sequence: TGCGCCAGCAGCCGCTGGACTGGACTAGCGGGAACCGGGGAGCTGTTTTTT.

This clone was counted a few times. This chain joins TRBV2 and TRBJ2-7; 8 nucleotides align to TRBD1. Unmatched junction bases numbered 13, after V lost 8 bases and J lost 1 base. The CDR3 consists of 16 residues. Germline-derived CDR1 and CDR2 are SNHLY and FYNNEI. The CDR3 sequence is CASLPLGGTGSYEQYF. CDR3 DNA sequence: TGTGCCAGCCTGCCCCTAGGGGGGACAGGATCCTACGAGCAGTACTTC.

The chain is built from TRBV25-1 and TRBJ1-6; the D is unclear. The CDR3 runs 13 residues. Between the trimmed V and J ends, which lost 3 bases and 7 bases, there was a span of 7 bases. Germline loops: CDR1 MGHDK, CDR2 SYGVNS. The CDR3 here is CASSDQRNSPLHF. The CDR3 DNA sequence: TGTGCCAGCAGTGATCAGCGGAATTCACCCCTCCACTTT.

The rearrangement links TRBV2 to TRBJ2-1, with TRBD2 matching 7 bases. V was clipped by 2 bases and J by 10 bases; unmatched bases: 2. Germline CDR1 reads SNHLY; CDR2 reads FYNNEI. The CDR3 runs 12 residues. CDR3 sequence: CASSEMGGEQFF. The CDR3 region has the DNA TGTGCCAGCAGTGAAATGGGAGGGGAGCAGTTCTTC.

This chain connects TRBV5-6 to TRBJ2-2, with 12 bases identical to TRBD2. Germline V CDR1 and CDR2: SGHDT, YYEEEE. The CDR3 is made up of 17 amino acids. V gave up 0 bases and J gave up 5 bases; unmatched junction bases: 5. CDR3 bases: TGTGCCAGCAGCTTGGTTGGACTAGCGGGATTGACCGGGGAGCTGTTTTTT. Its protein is CASSLVGLAGLTGELFF.

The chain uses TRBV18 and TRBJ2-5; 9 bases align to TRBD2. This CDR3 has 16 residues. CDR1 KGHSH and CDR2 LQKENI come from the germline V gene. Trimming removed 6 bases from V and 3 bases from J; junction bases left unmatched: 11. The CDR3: CASSPRGASGKETQYF. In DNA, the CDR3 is TGTGCCAGCTCCCCCCGGGGTGCTAGCGGGAAAGAGACCCAGTACTTC.

CDR3 sequence reads: CATSRKKPGQGADDEQFF. The CDR3 nucleotides read TGTGCCACCAGCAGAAAAAAACCGGGACAGGGGGCAGATGATGAGCAGTTCTTC. This chain uses TRBV15 with TRBJ2-1; TRBD1 aligns across 12 bases. Unmatched junction bases numbered 13, after V lost 2 bases and J lost 8 bases. Germline V lookup: CDR1 LNHNV, CDR2 YYDKDF (reference sequence). There are 18 residues in the CDR3. The full variable domain, completed using reference TRBV15 and TRBJ2-1, is DAMVIQNPRYQVTQFGKPVTLSCSQTLNHNVMYWYQQKSSQAPKLLFHYYDKDFNNEADTPDNFQSRRPNTSFCFLDIRSPGLGDTAMYLCATSRKKPGQGADDEQFFGPGTRLTVL.

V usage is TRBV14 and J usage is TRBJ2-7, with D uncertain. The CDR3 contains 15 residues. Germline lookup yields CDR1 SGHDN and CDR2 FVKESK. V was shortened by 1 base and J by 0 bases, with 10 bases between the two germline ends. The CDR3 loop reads CASSQVPGYSYEQYF. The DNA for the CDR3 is TGTGCCAGCAGCCAAGTGCCAGGTTACTCCTACGAGCAGTACTTC.

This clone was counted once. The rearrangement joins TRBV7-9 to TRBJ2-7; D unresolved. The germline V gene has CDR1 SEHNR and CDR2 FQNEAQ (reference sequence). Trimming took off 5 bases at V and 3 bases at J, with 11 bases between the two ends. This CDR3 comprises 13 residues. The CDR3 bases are TGTGCCAGCAGCATGATCACAAACTACGAGCAGTACTTC. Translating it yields CASSMITNYEQYF.

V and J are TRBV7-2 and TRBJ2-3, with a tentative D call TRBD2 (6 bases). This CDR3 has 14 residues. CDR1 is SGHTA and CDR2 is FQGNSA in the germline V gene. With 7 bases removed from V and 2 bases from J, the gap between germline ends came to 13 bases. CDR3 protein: CASTPGLLTDTQYF. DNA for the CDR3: TGTGCCAGCACCCCAGGACTACTCACAGATACGCAGTATTTT.

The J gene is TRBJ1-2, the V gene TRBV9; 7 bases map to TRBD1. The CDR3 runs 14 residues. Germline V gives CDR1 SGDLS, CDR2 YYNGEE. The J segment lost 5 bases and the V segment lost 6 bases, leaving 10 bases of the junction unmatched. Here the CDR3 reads CASTAARDSYGYTF. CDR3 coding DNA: TGTGCCAGCACAGCAGCCCGGGACAGTTATGGCTACACCTTC. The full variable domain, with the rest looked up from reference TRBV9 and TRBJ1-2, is DSGVTQTPKHLITATGQRVTLRCSPRSGDLSVYWYQQSLDQGLQFLIQYYNGEERAKGNILERFSAQQFPDLHSELNLSSLELGDSALYFCASTAARDSYGYTFGSGTRLTVV.

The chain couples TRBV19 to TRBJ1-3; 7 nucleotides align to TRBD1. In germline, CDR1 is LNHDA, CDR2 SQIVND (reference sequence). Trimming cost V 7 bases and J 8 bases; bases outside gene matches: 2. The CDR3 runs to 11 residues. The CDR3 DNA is TGTGCCAGTAACAGGGGATACACCATATATTTT. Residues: CASNRGYTIYF.

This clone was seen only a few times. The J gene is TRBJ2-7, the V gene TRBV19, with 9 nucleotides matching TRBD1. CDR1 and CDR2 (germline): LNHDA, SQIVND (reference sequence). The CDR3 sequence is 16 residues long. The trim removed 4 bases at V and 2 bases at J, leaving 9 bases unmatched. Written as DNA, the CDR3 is TGTGCCAGTAGTACCAAAACAGGGGGCGGAACCTACGAGCAGTACTTC. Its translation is CASSTKTGGGTYEQYF.

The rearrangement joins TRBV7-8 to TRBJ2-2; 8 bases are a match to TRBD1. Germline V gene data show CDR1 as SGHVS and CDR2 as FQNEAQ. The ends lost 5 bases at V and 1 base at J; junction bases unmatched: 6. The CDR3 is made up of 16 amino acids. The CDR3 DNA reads TGTGCCAGCAGCACACAAGGACAGGGGAACACCGGGGAGCTGTTTTTT. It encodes CASSTQGQGNTGELFF.

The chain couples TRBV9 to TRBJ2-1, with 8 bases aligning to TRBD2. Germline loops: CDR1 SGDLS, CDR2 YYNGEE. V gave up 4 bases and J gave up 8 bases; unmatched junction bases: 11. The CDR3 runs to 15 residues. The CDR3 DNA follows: TGTGCCAGCAGCTTTACGGTTAGCGGGGTGGATGAGCAGTTCTTC. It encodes CASSFTVSGVDEQFF.

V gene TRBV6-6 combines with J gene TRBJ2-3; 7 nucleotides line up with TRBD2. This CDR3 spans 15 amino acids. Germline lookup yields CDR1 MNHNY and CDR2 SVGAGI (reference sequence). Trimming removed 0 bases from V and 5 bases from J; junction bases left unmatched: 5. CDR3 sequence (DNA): TGTGCCAGCAGTTACTCATGGGGAGGGGAAGATACGCAGTATTTT. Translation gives CASSYSWGGEDTQYF.